This TCR beta chain is from a study of identical twins (dated by TCRdb to the mid-2010s). In the study overall: TCR alpha and beta repertoires from monozygotic twins, unrelated adults of various ages and cord blood were deep-sequenced to test whether fetal clonotypes persist. To rule out contamination, replicate twin experiments were performed at different times with different library preparation protocols. Overall study outcomes, separate from this receptor: Compared with coincidental sharing between unrelated individuals, an excess of low generation-probability sequences was observed among out-of-frame TCR alpha sequences shared between twins. Because the same donors could not be followed over many years, conclusions were based on cross-sectional statistical analysis. Invariant T cells such as MAIT and iNKT could partly confound zero-insertion analyses, although diverse VJ usage argued against such confounding for most clonotypes. Abundant cord blood beta clonotypes had fewer insertions, young adult naive repertoires showed a similar but weaker trend, and memory repertoires showed no such trend. The excess sharing between twins in beta out-of-frame sequences was weaker because fewer shared sequences reduced the signal-to-noise ratio. Recombination models systematically underestimated out-of-frame TCR alpha sharing in monozygotic twins but agreed with sharing between unrelated individuals.

With regard to this clonotype: Its antigen is still unknown. Per-base quality was not reported, and no clone a single base away is much larger than it.

Per the germline V gene (reference sequence), DFQATT is the CDR1 and SNEGSKA is the CDR2. V loses 3 bases, J loses 4 bases, and the germline ends lie 8 bases apart. The CDR3 goes from the cysteine to the phenylalanine over 12 residues. CDR3 DNA is the only sequence kept; it has 36 bases, read in frame from the first base. Every donor was a healthy Caucasian. The library was made by 5' RACE. These reads were obtained on an Illumina HiSeq 2000. Template switching introduced a universal primer binding site; the final cDNA contained a unique molecular identifier, enabling accurate counting of TCR cDNA molecules. Specific primers in the conserved constant-segment region were used to synthesize first-strand cDNA for the TCR alpha and beta chains. To control for contamination, each cDNA library was double barcoded with a SMART-Mk sample barcode plus Illumina barcodes. TruSeq adapter sequences, together with Illumina sample barcodes, were added in two successive PCR steps. The TCR alpha and beta cDNA libraries were sequenced on the Illumina HiSeq platform using custom primers. The study's processing was this. MiGEC was used to process raw reads and extract unique molecular identifiers, and MiXCR was used to find CDR3 positions. For each individual, recombination models were inferred using an EM algorithm with the repgenHMM and IGoR tools. The tcR package in R was used for shared clonotype analysis, with sharing normalized by the product of cloneset sizes. Out-of-frame nonproductive sequences were analyzed to study raw recombination free of thymic and clonal selection effects. TCRdb reran the public reads through fastp at Q25 and MiXCR, keeping productive beta chains. Identical CDR3 protein sequences are pooled into one entry, listed with their most common genes and DNA. TCRdb's processing, not the authors' own work, is the source of the V and J calls. In this sample the table shows around 1.7 million distinct CDR3 sequences, about 32% of which occur a single time. About 0.27% of the sample comes from the top ten.

Sequenced input: cord blood. The receptor chain draws on TRBV20-1 and TRBJ2-3; a confident D gene designation cannot be given. This TCR came from a newborn girl in good health. The bases are TGCAGTGCTAGTTCTCGACCAGATACGCAGTATTTT. It specifies CSASSRPDTQYF.